This T cell receptor (beta chain) was identified during a study of T cells in localized non-small cell lung cancer. This clone has only one observation. Sequenced by immunoSEQ multiplex PCR; TCRdb stores in-frame clones only, minus some. This table has 20,000 to 25,000 clones, roughly nine tenths appearing once. Germline V lookup: CDR1 WSHSY, CDR2 SAAADI. The CDR3 sequence is 11 residues long. Trimming took 10 bases from V and 5 from J, leaving 11 bases between them. This receptor was taken from a man between 35 and 75 years old with stage II squamous cell lung carcinoma. The sample here was PBMCs, taken before any cancer treatment. This chain connects TRBV10-2 to TRBJ2-5; D is undetermined. Here the CDR3 reads CATSHGETQYF. The CDR3 DNA follows: TGCGCCACCTCTCATGGGGAGACCCAGTACTTC.